This TCR beta chain was recorded in a study of OX40 agonist ivuxolimab in advanced cancers. General study findings and limits: No antigen was identified for the clonally expanded peripheral T cells. At doses 0.1 to 3.0 mg/kg, CD4+ and CD8+ clones expanded. There were also nonresponders showing low normalized T-cell clonal expansion.

Measured with immunoSEQ multiplex PCR; TCRdb has only the in-frame clones, and not every one. The sample gives 20,000 to 25,000 clones, about 88% of which show up once; approximately 35% is in the top ten. Researchers took blood at baseline, on cycle 4 day 1, and on cycle 7 day 1. Per the germline V gene, CDR1 is MNHEY and CDR2 is SMNVEV (reference sequence). V lost 4 bases and J 1 base, leaving 8 bases between the germline ends. The CDR3 length is 13 residues. Comment on this clone: Its cognate antigen is unknown.

This receptor was taken from an adult with an advanced solid tumor such as melanoma, head and neck, liver or kidney cancer. The gene calls are TRBV27 and TRBJ2-7; no firm D call. Sequenced here: CD4+ or CD8+ T cells sorted from blood, sampled in a trial of the OX40 agonist ivuxolimab. In nucleotides, the CDR3 is TGTGCCAGCAGTTCGAGAGCTTCCTACGAGCAGTACTTC. It translates to CASSSRASYEQYF.